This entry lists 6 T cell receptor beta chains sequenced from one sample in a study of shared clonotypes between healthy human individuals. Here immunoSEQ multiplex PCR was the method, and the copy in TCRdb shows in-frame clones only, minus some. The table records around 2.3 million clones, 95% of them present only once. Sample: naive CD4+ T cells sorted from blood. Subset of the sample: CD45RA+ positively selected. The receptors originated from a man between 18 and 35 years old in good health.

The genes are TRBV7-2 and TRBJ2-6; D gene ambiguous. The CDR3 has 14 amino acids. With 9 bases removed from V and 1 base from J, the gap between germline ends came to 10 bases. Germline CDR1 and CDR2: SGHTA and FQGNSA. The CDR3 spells CARTEGSGANVLTF. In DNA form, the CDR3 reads TGTGCCAGAACGGAAGGGTCTGGGGCCAACGTCCTGACTTTC.

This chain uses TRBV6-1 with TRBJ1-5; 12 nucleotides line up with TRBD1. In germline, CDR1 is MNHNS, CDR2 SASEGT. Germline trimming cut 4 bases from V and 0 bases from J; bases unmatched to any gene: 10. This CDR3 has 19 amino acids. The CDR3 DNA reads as TGTGCCAGCAGTGGGGGGACAGGGGGCGCAATCGGTAGCAATCAGCCCCAGCATTTT. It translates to CASSGGTGGAIGSNQPQHF.

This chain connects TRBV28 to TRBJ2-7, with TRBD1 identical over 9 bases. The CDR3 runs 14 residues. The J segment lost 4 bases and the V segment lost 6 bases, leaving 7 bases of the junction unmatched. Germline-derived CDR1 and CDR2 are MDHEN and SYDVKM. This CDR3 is CASRTPGQGYEQYF. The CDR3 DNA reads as TGTGCCAGCAGGACTCCGGGACAGGGTTACGAGCAGTACTTC.

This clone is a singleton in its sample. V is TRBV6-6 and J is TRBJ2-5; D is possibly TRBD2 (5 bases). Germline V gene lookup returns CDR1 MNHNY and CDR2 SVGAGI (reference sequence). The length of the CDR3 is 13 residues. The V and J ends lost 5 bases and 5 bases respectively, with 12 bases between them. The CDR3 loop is CASSKNSGETQYF. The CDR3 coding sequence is TGTGCCAGCAGTAAGAACTCGGGGGAGACCCAGTACTTC.

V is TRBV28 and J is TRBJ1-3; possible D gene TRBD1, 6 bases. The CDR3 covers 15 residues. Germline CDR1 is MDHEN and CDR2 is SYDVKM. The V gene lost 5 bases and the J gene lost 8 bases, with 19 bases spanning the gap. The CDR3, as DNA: TGTGCCAGCAGTCCTGGGGGCAGGGAGGGAGACACCATATATTTT. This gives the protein CASSPGGREGDTIYF.

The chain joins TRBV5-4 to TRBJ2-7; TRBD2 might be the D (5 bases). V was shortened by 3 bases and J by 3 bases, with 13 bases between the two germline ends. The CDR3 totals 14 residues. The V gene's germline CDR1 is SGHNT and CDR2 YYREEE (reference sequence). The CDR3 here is CASSSNGLDYEQYF. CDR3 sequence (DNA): TGTGCCAGCAGCTCTAACGGACTCGACTACGAGCAGTACTTC.